The entry below describes one T cell receptor (beta chain). The method was immunoSEQ multiplex PCR; TCRdb's version includes in-frame clones alone and lacks a portion of them. In the table there are about 16,000 clones, 90% to 95% of which are singletons. The record originates from a study of blood T cell repertoires in COVID-19. The TCR was taken from a man aged 60-69 years with active COVID-19. The sequencing input was peripheral blood.

The CDR3 here is CASSVRAGGTDTQYF. DNA of the CDR3: TGTGCCAGCAGTGTCAGGGCGGGGGGCACAGATACGCAGTATTTT. The chain joins TRBV2 to TRBJ2-3; 7 bases align to TRBD2. Germline CDR1 SNHLY, CDR2 FYNNEI. The CDR3 totals 15 residues. Losses at the gene ends were 4 bases for V and 1 base for J; bases not matched to a gene: 5.